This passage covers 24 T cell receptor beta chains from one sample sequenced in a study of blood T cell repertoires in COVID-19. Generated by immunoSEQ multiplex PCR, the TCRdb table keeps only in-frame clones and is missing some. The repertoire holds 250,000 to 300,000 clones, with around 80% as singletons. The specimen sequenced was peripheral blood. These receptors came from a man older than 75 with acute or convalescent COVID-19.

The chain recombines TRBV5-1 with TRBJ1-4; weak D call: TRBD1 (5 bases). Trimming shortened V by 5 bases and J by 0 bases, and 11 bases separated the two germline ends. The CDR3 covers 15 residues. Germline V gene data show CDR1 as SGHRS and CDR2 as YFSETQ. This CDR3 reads CASREGIATNEKLFF. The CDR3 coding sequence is TGCGCCAGCAGGGAGGGGATTGCAACTAATGAAAAACTGTTTTTT.

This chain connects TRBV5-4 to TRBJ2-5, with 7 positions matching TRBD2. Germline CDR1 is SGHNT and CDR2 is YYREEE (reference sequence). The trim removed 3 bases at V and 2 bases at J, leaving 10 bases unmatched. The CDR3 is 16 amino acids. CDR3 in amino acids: CASSSGRGGKQETQYF. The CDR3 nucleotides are TGTGCCAGCAGCTCTGGGCGGGGAGGGAAACAAGAGACCCAGTACTTC. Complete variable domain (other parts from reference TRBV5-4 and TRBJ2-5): ETGVTQSPTHLIKTRGQQVTLRCSSQSGHNTVSWYQQALGQGPQFIFQYYREEENGRGNFPPRFSGLQFPNYSSELNVNALELDDSALYLCASSSGRGGKQETQYFGPGTRLLVL.

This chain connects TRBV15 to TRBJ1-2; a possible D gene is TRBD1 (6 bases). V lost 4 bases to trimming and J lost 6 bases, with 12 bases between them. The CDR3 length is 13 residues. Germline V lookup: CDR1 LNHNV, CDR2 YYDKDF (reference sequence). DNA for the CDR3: TGTGCCACCAGCACCACCGGACAGAATGGCTACACCTTC. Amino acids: CATSTTGQNGYTF.

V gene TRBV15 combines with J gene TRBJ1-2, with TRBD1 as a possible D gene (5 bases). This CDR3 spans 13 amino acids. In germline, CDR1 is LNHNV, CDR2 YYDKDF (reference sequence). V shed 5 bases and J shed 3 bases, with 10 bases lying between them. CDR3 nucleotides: TGTGCCACCAGCCAGGGATTTGACTATGGCTACACCTTC. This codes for CATSQGFDYGYTF.

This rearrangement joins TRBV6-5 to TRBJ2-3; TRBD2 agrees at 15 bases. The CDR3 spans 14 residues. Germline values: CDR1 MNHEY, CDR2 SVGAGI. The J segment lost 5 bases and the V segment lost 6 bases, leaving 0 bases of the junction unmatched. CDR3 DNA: TGTGCCAGCAGGGGACTAGCGGGAGGAGATACGCAGTATTTT. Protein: CASRGLAGGDTQYF.

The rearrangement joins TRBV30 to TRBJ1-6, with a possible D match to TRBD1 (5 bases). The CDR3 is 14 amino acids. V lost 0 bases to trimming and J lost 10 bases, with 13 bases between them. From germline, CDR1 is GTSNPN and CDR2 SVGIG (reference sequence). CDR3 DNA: TGTGCCTGGAGTGTACCTCCAGGGAACTCACCCCTCCACTTT. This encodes CAWSVPPGNSPLHF.

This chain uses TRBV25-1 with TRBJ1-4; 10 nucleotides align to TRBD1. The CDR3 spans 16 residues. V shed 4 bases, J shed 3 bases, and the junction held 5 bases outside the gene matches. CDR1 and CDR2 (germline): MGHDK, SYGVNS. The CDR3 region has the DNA TGTGCCAGCAGTGCGACAGGGGGCGGTTCTAATGAAAAACTGTTTTTT. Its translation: CASSATGGGSNEKLFF.

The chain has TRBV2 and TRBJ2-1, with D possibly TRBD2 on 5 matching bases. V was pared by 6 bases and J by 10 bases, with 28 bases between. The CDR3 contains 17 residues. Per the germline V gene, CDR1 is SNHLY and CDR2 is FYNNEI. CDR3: CASRKFRSVNPPTEQFF. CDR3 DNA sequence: TGTGCCAGCAGAAAGTTCCGTAGCGTAAATCCACCAACCGAGCAGTTCTTC. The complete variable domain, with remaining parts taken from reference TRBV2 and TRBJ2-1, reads EPEVTQTPSHQVTQMGQEVILRCVPISNHLYFYWYRQILGQKVEFLVSFYNNEISEKSEIFDDQFSVERPDGSNFTLKIRSTKLEDSAMYFCASRKFRSVNPPTEQFFGPGTRLTVL.

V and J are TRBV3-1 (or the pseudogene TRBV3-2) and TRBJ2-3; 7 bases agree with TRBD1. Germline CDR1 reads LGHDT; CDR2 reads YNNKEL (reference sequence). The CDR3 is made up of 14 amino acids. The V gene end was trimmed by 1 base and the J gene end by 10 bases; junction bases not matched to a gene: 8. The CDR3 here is CASSQALQGSAQYF. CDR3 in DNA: TGTGCCAGCAGCCAAGCCTTACAGGGGTCGGCGCAGTATTTT.

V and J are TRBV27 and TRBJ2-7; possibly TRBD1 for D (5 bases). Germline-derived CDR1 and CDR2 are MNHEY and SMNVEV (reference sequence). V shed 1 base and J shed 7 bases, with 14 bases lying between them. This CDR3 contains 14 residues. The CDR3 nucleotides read TGTGCCAGCAGTTTATATCCAGGGCCAGGGGAGCAGTACTTC. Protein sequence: CASSLYPGPGEQYF.

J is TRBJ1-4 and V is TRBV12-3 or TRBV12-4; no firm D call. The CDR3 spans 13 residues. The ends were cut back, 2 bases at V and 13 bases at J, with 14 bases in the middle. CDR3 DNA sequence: TGTGCCAGCAGTTTACGCGGGGAGCCCGGACTGTTTTTT. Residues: CASSLRGEPGLFF.

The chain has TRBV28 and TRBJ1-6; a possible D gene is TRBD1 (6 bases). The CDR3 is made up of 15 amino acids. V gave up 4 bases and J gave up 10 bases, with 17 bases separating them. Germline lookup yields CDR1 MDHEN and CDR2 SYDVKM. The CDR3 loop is CASSSHGTRLSPLHF. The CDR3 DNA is TGTGCCAGCAGTTCCCATGGGACAAGGTTGTCACCCCTCCACTTT.

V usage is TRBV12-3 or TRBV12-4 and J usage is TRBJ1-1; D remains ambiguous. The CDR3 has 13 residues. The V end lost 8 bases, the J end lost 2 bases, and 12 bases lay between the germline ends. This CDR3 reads CASLLNGNTEAFF. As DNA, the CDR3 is TGTGCCAGCCTCCTAAACGGTAACACTGAAGCTTTCTTT.

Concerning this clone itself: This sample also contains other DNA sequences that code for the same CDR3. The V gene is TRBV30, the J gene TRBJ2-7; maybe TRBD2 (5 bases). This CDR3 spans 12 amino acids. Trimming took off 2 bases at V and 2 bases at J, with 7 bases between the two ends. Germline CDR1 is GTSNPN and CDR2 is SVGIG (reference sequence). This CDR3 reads CAWSTGTYEQYF. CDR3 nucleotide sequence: TGTGCCTGGAGTACCGGGACCTACGAGCAGTACTTC.

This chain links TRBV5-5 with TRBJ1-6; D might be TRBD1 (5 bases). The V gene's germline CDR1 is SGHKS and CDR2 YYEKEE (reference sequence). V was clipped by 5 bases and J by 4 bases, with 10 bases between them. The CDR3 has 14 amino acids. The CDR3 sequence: CASRGDVYNSPLHF. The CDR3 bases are TGTGCCAGCAGAGGGGATGTATATAATTCACCCCTCCACTTT. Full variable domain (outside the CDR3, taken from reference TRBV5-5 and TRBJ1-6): DAGVTQSPTHLIKTRGQQVTLRCSPISGHKSVSWYQQVLGQGPQFIFQYYEKEERGRGNFPDRFSARQFPNYSSELNVNALLLGDSALYLCASRGDVYNSPLHFGNGTRLTVT.

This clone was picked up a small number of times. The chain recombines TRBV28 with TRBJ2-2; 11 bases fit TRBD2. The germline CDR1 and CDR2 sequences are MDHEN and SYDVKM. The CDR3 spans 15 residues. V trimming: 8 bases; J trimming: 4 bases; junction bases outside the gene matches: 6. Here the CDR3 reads CASQLAGDRTGELFF. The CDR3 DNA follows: TGTGCCAGCCAACTAGCGGGAGATCGCACCGGGGAGCTGTTTTTT.

The CDR3 here is CASSVGQGSSSGELFF. The DNA for the CDR3 is TGTGCCAGCAGCGTCGGACAGGGTAGTTCTTCCGGGGAGCTGTTTTTT. J is TRBJ2-2 and V is TRBV11-2; 8 nucleotides match TRBD1. The CDR3 is 16 amino acids. Germline CDR1 and CDR2: SGHAT and FQNNGV. J gave up 6 bases and V 5 bases, and 11 bases lay outside the gene matches.

CDR3 residues: CATAGGYGYTF. CDR3 sequence (DNA): TGTGCCACAGCGGGAGGCTATGGCTACACCTTC. The chain couples TRBV19 to TRBJ1-2; D gene uncertain. The CDR3 covers 11 residues. The V end was cut by 10 bases, the J end by 4 bases, with 10 bases between. Germline-derived CDR1 and CDR2 are LNHDA and SQIVND (reference sequence).

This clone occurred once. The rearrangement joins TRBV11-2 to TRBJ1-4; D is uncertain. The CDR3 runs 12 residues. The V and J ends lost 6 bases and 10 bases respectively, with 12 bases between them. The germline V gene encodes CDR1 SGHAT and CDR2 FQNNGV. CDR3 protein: CASSLAGGKLFF. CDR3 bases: TGTGCCAGCAGTTTGGCAGGTGGAAAACTGTTTTTT.

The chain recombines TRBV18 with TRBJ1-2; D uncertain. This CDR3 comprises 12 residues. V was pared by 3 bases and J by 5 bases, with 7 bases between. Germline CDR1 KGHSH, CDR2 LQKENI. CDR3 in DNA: TGTGCCAGCTCACCTCAGACATATGGCTACACCTTC. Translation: CASSPQTYGYTF.

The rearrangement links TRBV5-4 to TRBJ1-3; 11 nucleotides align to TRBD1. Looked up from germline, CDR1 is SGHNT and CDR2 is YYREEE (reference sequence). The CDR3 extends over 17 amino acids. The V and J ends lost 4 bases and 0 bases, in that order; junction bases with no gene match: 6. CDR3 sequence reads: CASSPRTGGGSGNTIYF. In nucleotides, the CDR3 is TGTGCCAGCAGCCCCAGGACAGGGGGCGGCTCTGGAAACACCATATATTTT.

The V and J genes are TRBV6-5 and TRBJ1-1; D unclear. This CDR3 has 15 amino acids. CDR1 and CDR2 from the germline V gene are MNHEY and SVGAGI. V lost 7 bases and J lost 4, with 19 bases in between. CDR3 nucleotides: TGTGCCAGCACAGAAGGAATAGCAGGACTCACTGAAGCTTTCTTT. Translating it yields CASTEGIAGLTEAFF.

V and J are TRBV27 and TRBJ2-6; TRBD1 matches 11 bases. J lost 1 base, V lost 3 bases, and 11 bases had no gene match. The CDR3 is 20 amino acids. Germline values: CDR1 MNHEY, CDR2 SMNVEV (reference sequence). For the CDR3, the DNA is TGTGCCAGCAGTTTCCGAGGGACAGGGGGGCGCAAATCTGGGGCCAACGTCCTGACTTTC. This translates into CASSFRGTGGRKSGANVLTF.

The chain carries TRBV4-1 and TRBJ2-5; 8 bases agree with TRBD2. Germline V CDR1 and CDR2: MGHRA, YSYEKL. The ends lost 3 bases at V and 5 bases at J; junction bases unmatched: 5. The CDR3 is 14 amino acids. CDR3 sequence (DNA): TGCGCCAGCAGCCATTTAGCGGGACCCGAGACCCAGTACTTC. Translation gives CASSHLAGPETQYF.